The 12 T cell receptor beta chains below were found in one sample sequenced in a study of blood T cell repertoires in COVID-19. Sequencing was performed with immunoSEQ multiplex PCR; in TCRdb, only in-frame clones are kept and a portion is missing. The table records about 340,000 clones, 85% to 90% of them present only once. Sequenced: peripheral blood. The receptors derive from a woman aged 70-85 years with COVID-19, enrolled during active disease.

This chain uses TRBV7-2 with TRBJ1-2; 9 bases are a match to TRBD1. This CDR3 has 15 residues. Trimming at V came to 1 base and at J to 8 bases, leaving 8 bases not matched to a gene. Germline V CDR1 and CDR2: SGHTA, FQGNSA. The CDR3 DNA follows: TGTGCCAGCAGCTTAGGATGGTCGACAGGGGGAGGCTACACCTTC. This sequence encodes CASSLGWSTGGGYTF.

The chain carries TRBV7-2 and TRBJ2-1, with 11 bases aligning to TRBD2. The CDR3 spans 13 residues. Germline CDR1 reads SGHTA; CDR2 reads FQGNSA. V lost 3 bases, J lost 12 bases, and 4 bases stayed unmatched. The CDR3 sequence: CASSLLAGGRQFF. Written as DNA, the CDR3 is TGTGCCAGCAGCTTGTTAGCGGGGGGGCGGCAGTTCTTC.

This chain joins TRBV7-9 and TRBJ2-1; D not certain. CDR3 length: 16 amino acids. Germline CDR1 SEHNR, CDR2 FQNEAQ (reference sequence). V lost 5 bases to trimming and J lost 0 bases, with 14 bases between them. The CDR3 loop reads CASSPPGASSYNEQFF. The CDR3 DNA reads TGTGCCAGCAGCCCCCCGGGTGCCAGCTCCTACAATGAGCAGTTCTTC.

The rearrangement links TRBV5-1 to TRBJ1-1; possible D gene TRBD1, 6 bases. Germline assignment: CDR1 SGHRS and CDR2 YFSETQ. V gave up 0 bases and J gave up 4 bases, with 10 bases separating them. The length of the CDR3 is 14 residues. The CDR3 DNA is TGCGCCAGCAGCTTGGAAACCAGGGGCACTGAAGCTTTCTTT. This encodes CASSLETRGTEAFF.

This sequence joins TRBV30 and TRBJ1-5; perhaps TRBD1 as D (6 bases). The germline V and J ends were trimmed by 4 bases and 2 bases, with 12 bases remaining between them. Germline V gene lookup returns CDR1 GTSNPN and CDR2 SVGIG (reference sequence). This CDR3 is built from 14 residues. CDR3 coding DNA: TGTGCCTGGACCCCGAACAGGGGCAATCAGCCCCAGCATTTT. Its protein is CAWTPNRGNQPQHF.

In this sample, this clone turned up once. The chain recombines TRBV2 with TRBJ2-4; 7 bases fit TRBD1. V shed 6 bases and J 2 bases; nucleotides not matched to a gene: 4. Germline CDR1 SNHLY, CDR2 FYNNEI. The CDR3 contains 14 residues. CDR3 coding DNA: TGTGCCAGCAGGGGACAGAGCACCAAAAACATTCAGTACTTC. This codes for CASRGQSTKNIQYF.

The genes are TRBV24-1 and TRBJ1-2; D gene ambiguous. CDR1 is KGHDR, CDR2 SFDVKD, per germline. This CDR3 has 11 amino acids. Between the trimmed V and J ends, which lost 5 bases and 4 bases, there was a span of 4 bases. The CDR3 loop reads CATSAGYGYTF. The CDR3 DNA follows: TGTGCCACCAGTGCCGGCTATGGCTACACCTTC.

The chain joins TRBV27 to TRBJ2-6; D gene unclear. Trimming took off 5 bases at V and 4 bases at J, with 15 bases between the two ends. The CDR3 runs to 16 residues. Germline V gene data show CDR1 as MNHEY and CDR2 as SMNVEV (reference sequence). In nucleotides, the CDR3 is TGTGCCAGCAGTGTCTTTACTTTCTCGGGGGCCAACGTCCTGACTTTC. Translation gives CASSVFTFSGANVLTF.

This sequence joins TRBV5-1 and TRBJ1-6; 10 bases are a match to TRBD1. The V gene's germline CDR1 is SGHRS and CDR2 YFSETQ. Germline trimming cut 1 base from V and 10 bases from J; bases unmatched to any gene: 5. The CDR3 has 15 residues. CDR3 region: CASSLSTGGESPLHF. For the CDR3, the DNA is TGCGCCAGCAGCTTGTCGACAGGGGGCGAGTCACCCCTCCACTTT.

The chain links TRBV28 to TRBJ1-5; D might be TRBD1 (5 bases). V shed 10 bases and J shed 4 bases, with 11 bases lying between them. The CDR3 sequence is 12 residues long. CDR1 MDHEN and CDR2 SYDVKM come from the germline V gene. CDR3 nucleotides: TGTGCCACTTCGGACAATAATCAGCCCCAGCATTTT. Amino acid sequence: CATSDNNQPQHF.

V usage is TRBV2 and J usage is TRBJ2-1, with 9 bases lining up with TRBD1. V gave up 5 bases and J gave up 7 bases; unmatched junction bases: 6. The CDR3 runs to 14 residues. Germline V gene data show CDR1 as SNHLY and CDR2 as FYNNEI. The CDR3 reads CASSTGTGRNEQFF. CDR3 in DNA: TGTGCCAGCAGTACCGGGACAGGGAGGAATGAGCAGTTCTTC.

This chain connects TRBV7-2 to TRBJ2-3; the D gene is possibly TRBD2 (7 bases). Germline-derived CDR1 and CDR2 are SGHTA and FQGNSA. The V end was cut by 6 bases, the J end by 1 base, with 14 bases between. There are 15 residues in the CDR3. This chain's CDR3 is CASSPGGRGTDTQYF. The DNA for the CDR3 is TGTGCCAGCAGTCCGGGGGGCCGGGGCACAGATACGCAGTATTTT.